The source of this T cell receptor (beta chain) is a study of cytomegalovirus exposure and HLA in healthy donors. CDR1 is KGHSH and CDR2 is LQKENI in the germline V gene. Trimming removed 5 bases at V and 3 bases at J, with 13 bases between. The CDR3 runs 15 residues. PCR was performed using 60 Vbeta and 13 Jbeta primers. Method: immunoSEQ multiplex PCR; TCRdb's copy keeps in-frame clones and lacks some. The sample lists approximately 150,000 clones, over 70% occurring once. Study conclusions and caveats: Researchers left out some V segments, among them TRBV6-2 and TRBV6-3, as indistinguishable.

This clone has just a few counts. Its matching antigen is unknown. The sequencing sample was made of PBMCs. This chain joins TRBV18 and TRBJ1-4; D possibly corresponds to TRBD1 (5 bases). The TCR sequence derives from a male donor in good health and CMV-seropositive. The CDR3 is CASSRQSIPNEKLFF. For the CDR3, the DNA is TGTGCCAGCTCAAGACAGTCTATTCCTAATGAAAAACTGTTTTTT.